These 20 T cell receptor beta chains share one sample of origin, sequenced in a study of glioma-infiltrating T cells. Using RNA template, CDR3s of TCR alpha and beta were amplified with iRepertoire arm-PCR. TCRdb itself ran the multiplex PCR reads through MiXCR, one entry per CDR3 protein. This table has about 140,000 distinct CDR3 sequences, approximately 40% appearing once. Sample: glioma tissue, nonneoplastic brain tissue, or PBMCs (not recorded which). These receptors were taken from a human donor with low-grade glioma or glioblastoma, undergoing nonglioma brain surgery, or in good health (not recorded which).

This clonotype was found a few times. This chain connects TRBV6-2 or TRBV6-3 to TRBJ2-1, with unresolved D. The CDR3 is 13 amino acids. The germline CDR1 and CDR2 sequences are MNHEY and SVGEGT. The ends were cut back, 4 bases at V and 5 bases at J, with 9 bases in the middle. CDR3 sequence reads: CASSFLLHNEQFF. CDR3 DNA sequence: TGTGCCAGCAGTTTTTTGCTTCACAATGAGCAGTTCTTC.

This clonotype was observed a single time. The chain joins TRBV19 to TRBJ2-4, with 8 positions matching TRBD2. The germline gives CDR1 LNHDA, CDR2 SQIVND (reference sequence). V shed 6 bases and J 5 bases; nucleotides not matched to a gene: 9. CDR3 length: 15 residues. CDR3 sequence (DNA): TGTGCCAGTAGCAGGACTAGCACGTCGGAAAACATTCAGTACTTC. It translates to CASSRTSTSENIQYF.

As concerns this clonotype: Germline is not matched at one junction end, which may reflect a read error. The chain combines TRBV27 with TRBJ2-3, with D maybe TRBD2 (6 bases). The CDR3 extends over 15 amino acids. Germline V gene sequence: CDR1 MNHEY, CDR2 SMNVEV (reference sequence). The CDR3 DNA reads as TGTGCCAGCAATCTACGGGAGTCCATCACAGATACGCAGTATTTC. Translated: CASNLRESITDTQYF.

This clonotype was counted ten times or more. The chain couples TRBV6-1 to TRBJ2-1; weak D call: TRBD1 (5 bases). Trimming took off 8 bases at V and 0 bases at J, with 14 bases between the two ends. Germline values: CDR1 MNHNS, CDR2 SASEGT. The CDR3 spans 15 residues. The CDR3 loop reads CASSQGLSSYNEQFF. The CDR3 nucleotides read TGTGCCAGCTCCCAGGGCTTGAGCTCCTACAATGAGCAGTTCTTC.

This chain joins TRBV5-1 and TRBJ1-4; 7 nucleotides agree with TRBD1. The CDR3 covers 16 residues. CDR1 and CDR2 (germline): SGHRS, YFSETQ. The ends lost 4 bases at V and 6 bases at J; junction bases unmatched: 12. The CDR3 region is CASSGGYRGDDEKLFF. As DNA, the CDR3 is TGCGCCAGCAGCGGAGGCTACAGGGGCGATGATGAAAAACTGTTTTTT.

The CDR3: CSVLGNTEAFF. CDR3 in DNA: TGCAGCGTCCTCGGTAACACTGAAGCTTTCTTT. The chain links TRBV29-1 to TRBJ1-1, with D uncertain. Trimming took 6 bases from V and 2 from J, leaving 7 bases between them. The CDR3 is made up of 11 amino acids. Germline loops: CDR1 SQVTM, CDR2 ANQGSEA.

The CDR3 protein is CASSYSTSLASPNEQYF. CDR3 DNA: TGTGCCAGCAGTTACTCCACCTCACTAGCGTCCCCTAATGAGCAGTACTTC. This sequence joins TRBV6-6 and TRBJ2-7; 7 bases match TRBD2. This CDR3 contains 17 residues. V was pared by 0 bases and J by 7 bases, with 15 bases of the junction left unmatched. Germline values: CDR1 MNHNY, CDR2 SVGAGI (reference sequence).

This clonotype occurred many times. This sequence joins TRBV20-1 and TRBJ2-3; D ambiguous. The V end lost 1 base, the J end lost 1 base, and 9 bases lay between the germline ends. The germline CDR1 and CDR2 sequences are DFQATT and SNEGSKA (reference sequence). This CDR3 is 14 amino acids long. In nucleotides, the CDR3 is TGCAGTGCTAGAGCTCCTGAGGGCACAGATACGCAGTATTTT. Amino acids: CSARAPEGTDTQYF.

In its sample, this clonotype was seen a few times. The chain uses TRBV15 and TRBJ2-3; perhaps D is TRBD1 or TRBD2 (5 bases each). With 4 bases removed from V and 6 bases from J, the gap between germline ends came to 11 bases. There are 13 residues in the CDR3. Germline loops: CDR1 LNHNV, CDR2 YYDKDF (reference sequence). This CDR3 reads CATSKGTSDTQYF. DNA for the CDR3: TGTGCCACCAGCAAGGGGACGTCGGATACGCAGTATTTT.

CDR3: CAISLNWGISGNTIYF. DNA for the CDR3: TGTGCCATCAGCCTCAATTGGGGGATCTCTGGAAACACCATATATTTT. This chain links TRBV6-2 or TRBV6-3 with TRBJ1-3; D is perhaps TRBD1 (5 bases). Trimming took off 10 bases at V and 0 bases at J, with 19 bases between the two ends. Per the germline V gene, CDR1 is MNHEY and CDR2 is SVGEGT. This CDR3 contains 16 residues.

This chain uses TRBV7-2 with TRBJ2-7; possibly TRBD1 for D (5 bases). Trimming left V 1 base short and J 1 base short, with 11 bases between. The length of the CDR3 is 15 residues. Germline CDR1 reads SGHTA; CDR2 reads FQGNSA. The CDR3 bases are TGTGCCAGCAGCTTAGTTGGGGCGGCTTCCTACGAGCAGTACTTC. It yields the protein CASSLVGAASYEQYF.

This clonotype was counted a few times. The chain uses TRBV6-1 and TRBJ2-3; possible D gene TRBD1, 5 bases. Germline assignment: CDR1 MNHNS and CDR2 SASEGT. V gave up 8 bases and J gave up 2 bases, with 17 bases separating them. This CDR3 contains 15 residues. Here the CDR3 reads CASEQEPTYTDTQYF. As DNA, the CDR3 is TGTGCCAGCGAACAGGAGCCGACTTACACAGATACGCAGTATTTT.

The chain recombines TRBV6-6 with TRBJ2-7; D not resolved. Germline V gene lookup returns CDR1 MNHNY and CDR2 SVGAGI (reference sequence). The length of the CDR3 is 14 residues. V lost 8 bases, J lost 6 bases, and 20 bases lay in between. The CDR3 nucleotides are TGTGCCAGCTCACCCACCGACGGGCTGATCGAGCAGTACTTC. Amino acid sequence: CASSPTDGLIEQYF.

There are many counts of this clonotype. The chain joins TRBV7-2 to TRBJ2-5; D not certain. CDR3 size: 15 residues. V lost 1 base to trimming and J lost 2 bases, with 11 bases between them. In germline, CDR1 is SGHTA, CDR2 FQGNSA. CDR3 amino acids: CASSLVPEAQETQYF. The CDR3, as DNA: TGTGCCAGCAGCTTAGTCCCCGAAGCTCAAGAGACCCAGTACTTC.

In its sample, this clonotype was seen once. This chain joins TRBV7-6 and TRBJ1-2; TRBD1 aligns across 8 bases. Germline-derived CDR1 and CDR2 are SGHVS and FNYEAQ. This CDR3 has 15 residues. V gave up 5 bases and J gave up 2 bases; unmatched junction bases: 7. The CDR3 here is CASSPGTGWNYGYTF. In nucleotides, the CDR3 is TGTGCCAGCAGCCCGGGGACAGGTTGGAACTATGGCTACACCTTC.

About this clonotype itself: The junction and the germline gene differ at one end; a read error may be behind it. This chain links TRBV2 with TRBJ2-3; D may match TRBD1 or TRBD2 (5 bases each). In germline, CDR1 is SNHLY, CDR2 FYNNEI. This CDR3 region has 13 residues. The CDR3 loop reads CDSRSGTTDTQYF. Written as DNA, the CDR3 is TGTGACAGCAGATCAGGGACCACAGATACGCAGTATTTT.

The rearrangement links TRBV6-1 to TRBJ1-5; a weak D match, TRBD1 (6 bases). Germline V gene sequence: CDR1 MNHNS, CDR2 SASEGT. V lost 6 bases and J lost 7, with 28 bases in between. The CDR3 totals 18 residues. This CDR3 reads CASRKDFRGGFQIQPQHF. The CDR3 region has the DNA TGTGCCAGCAGGAAAGATTTCAGGGGAGGATTCCAAATACAGCCCCAGCATTTT.

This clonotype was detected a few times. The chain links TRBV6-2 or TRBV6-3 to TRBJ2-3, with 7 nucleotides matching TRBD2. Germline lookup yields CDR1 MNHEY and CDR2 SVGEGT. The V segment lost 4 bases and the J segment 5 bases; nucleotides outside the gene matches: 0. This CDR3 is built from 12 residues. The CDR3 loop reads CASSWGGDTQYF. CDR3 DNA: TGTGCCAGCAGTTGGGGGGGAGATACGCAGTATTTT.

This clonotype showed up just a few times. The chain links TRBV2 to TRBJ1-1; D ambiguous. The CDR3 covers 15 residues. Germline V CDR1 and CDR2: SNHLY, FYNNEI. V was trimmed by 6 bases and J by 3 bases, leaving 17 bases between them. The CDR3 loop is CASRPGPDVDTEAFF. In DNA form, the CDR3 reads TGTGCCAGCAGACCCGGTCCCGACGTAGACACTGAAGCTTTCTTT.

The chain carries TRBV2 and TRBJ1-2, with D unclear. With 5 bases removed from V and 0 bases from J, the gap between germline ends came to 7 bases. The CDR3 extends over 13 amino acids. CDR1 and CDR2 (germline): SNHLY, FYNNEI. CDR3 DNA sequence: TGTGCCAGCAGTTTGGCCACTAACTATGGCTACACCTTC. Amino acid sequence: CASSLATNYGYTF.